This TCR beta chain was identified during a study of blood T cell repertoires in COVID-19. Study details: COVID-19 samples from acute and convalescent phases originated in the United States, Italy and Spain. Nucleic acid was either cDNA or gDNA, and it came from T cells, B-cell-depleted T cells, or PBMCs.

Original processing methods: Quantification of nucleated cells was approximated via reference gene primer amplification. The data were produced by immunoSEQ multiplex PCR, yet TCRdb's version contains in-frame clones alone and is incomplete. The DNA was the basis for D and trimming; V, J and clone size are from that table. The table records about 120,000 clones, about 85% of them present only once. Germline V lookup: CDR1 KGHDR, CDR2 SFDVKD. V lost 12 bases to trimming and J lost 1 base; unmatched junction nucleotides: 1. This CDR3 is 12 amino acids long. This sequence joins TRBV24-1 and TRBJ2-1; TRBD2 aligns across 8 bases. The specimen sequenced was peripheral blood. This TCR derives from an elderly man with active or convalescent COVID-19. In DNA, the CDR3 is TGTGCCGCGGGGGGTTCCTACAATGAGCAGTTCTTC. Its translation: CAAGGSYNEQFF.